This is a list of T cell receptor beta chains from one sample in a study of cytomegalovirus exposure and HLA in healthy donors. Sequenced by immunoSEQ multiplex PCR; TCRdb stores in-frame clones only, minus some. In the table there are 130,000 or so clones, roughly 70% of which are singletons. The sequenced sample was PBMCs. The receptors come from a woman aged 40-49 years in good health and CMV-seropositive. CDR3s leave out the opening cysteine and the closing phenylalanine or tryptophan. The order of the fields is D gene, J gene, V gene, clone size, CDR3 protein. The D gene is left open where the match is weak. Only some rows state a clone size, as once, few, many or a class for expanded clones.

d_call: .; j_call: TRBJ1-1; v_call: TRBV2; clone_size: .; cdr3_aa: ASSEQANTEAF
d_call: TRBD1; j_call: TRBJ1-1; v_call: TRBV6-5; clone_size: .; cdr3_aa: ASRLRQGGAEAF
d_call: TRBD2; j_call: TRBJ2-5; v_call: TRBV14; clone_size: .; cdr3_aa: ASSQAAGDKTQY
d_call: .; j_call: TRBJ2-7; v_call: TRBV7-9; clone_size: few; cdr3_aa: ASSLAGGGERQY
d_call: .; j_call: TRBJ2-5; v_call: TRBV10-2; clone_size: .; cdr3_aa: ASTPVTTQETQY
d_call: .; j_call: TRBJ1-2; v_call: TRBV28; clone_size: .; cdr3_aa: ASSSIQGNGYT
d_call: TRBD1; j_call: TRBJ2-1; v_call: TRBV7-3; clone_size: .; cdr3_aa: ASSLGQGRNEQF
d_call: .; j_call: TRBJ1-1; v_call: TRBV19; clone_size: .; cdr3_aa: ASSMGRQGDTEAF
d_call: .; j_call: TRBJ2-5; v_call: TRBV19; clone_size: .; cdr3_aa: ASSIVGQSQETQY
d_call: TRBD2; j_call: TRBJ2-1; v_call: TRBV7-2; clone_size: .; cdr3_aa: ASSLMGGGSSYNEQF
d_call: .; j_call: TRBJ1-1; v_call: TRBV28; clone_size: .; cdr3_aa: ASSLMETMNTEAF
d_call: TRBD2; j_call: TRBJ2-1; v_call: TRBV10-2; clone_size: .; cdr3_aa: ASSDPGLARSYNEQF
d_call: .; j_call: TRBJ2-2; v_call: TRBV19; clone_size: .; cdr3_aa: ASSIGGNTGELF
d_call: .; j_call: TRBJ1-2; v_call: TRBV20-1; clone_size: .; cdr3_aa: SARGYT
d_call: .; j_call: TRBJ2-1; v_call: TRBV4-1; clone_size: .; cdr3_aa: ASSQEGTSYNEQF
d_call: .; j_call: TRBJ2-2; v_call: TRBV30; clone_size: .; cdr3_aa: AWRYSSNTGELF
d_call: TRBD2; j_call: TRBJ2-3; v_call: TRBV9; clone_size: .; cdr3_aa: ASSDGGSGGSDTQY
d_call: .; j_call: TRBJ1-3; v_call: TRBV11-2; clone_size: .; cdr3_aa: ASSLGPGVGNTIY
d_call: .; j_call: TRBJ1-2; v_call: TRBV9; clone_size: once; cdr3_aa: ASSVEPGYNYGYT
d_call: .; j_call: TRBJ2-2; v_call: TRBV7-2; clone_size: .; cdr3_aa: ASSLVGTNTGELF
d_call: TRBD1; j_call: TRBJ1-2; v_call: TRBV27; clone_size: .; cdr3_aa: ASSTGVDGYT
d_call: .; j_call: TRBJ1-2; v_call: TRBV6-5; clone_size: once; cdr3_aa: ASSYGLDYNYGYT
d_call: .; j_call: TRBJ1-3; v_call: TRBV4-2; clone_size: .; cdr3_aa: ASSQGPAGVVRNTIY
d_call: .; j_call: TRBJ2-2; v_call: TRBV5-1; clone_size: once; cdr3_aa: ASSLSTQDTGELF
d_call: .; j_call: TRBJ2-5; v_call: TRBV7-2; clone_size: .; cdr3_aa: ASSPAGNTFQFQETQY
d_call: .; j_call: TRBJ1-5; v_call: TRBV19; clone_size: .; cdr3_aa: ASSQGRGQPQH
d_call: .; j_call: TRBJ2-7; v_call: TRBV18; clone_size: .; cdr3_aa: ASSPLPQQGNYEQY
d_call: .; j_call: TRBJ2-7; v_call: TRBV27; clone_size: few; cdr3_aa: ASSSRTRRYEQY
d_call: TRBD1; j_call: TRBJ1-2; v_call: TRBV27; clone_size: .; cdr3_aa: ASSYTGDYGYT
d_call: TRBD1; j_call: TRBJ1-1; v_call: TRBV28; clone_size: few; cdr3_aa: ASSPQTGGGTEAF
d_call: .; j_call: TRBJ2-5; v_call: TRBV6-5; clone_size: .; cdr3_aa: ASSLLDSNQETQY
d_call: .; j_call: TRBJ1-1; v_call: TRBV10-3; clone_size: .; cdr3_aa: AISELTGTVSEAF
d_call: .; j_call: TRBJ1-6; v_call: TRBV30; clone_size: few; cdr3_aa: AWSGTRYNSPLH
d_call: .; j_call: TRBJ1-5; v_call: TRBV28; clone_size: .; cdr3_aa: ASSLLDRSDGQPQH
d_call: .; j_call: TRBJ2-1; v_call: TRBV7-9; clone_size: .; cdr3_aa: ASSAPGMSYNEQF
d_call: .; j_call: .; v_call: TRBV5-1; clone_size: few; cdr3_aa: ASSVERGDYEQY
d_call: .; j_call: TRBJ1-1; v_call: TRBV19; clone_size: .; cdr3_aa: ASSTHGDTEAF
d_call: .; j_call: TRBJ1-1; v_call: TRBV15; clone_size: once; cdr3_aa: ATSRGGGEGTEAF
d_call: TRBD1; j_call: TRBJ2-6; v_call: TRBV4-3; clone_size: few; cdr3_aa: ASSPGQGDSGANVLT
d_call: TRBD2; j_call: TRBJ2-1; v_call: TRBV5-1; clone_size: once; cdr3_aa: ASSFSGSWYEQF
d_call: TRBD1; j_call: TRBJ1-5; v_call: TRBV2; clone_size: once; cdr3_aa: ASSGQGWAQH